The T cell receptor (beta chain) under discussion was sequenced for a study of post-analysis software for immune sequencing data (dated by TCRdb to the mid-2010s). General notes on the study: Relapsing-remitting, secondary progressive and progressive-relapsing multiple sclerosis were recorded as disease courses, and subtype annotation was lacking for some patients. A subset of samples was prepared in parallel using single-end sample barcoding, then pooled and co-amplified after Illumina adapter ligation. The multiple sclerosis patient repertoires were compared with 11 previously published healthy control repertoires from donors aged roughly 6 to 27 years. General findings and caveats noted by the study authors: Significantly lower normalized Chao1 diversity was found in multiple sclerosis patients than in controls, suggesting substantial peripheral T-cell clonal expansion. The control group was slightly older than the multiple sclerosis patient group. Direct clustering with F measure showed strong co-clustering of samples prepared in the same batch, prompting a batch-effect correction.

Points on this clonotype: No cognate antigen has been identified for it. No base-level quality is on record; no much larger clone is a single base apart.

The method behind the library was PCR. The instrument was an Illumina HiSeq 2500. Unique molecular identifiers were incorporated into TCR beta cDNA libraries to reduce PCR and sequencing biases. Every 1 to 10 million input T cells yielded 500,000 or so cDNA molecules, meaning each molecule approximated one T cell. Patient libraries were prepared and sequenced with the same protocol used for the earlier healthy control dataset. Within a given batch, samples were prepared together, multiplexed and sequenced on the same HiSeq lane. The study's processing was this. Raw barcoded reads were processed with MIGEC, and single-read molecular identifier groups were discarded before consensus assembly and CDR3 extraction. Clonotype tables were post-analysed with VDJtools, and diversity was normalized by down-sampling all datasets to the smallest sample size. To correct batch-related cross-sample contamination, repertoire overlap clustering matched CDR3 amino acid sequences but not nucleotide sequences. In-frame beta chains were kept once TCRdb had trimmed the public reads at Q25 with fastp and called clones with MiXCR. Rows with one shared CDR3 protein collapse into an entry with the most common genes and DNA. TCRdb assigned the V and J calls; the authors' analysis was not used. The sample has 450,000 to 650,000 distinct CDR3 sequences on record, roughly 47% of them singletons. The biggest ten clones account for more than 1.5% of the sample.

To demonstrate the VDJtools post-analysis software, the study profiled TCR beta repertoires from the peripheral blood of about a dozen young patients with multiple sclerosis. The multiple sclerosis patients were children and adolescents between roughly 6 and 17 years of age. The source material was blood. This TCR was sampled from a girl aged 10 to 17 with multiple sclerosis.

The sequence in DNA is TGTGCCATCAGTGAGGTCCTTTACGAGCAGTACTTC. It encodes CAISEVLYEQYF. The rearrangement combines TRBV10-3 with TRBJ2-7, with no reliable assignment of the D segment. The germline V gene gives CDR1 as ENHRY and CDR2 as SYGVKD. V loses 2 bases, J loses 4 bases, and the germline ends lie 6 bases apart. The CDR3 runs 12 amino acids, cysteine and phenylalanine included. Only CDR3 DNA is held: 36 bases, read in frame from base 1.